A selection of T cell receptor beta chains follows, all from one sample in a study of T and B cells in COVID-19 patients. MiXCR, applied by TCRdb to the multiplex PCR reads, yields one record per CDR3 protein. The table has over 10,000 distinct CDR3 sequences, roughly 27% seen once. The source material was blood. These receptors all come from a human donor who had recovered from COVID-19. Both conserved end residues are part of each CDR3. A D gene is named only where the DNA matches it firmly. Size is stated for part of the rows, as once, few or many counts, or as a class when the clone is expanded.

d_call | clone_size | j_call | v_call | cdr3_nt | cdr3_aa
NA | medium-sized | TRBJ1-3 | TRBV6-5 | TGTGCCAGCAGTTACATTGGTTCTGGAAACACCATATATTTT | CASSYIGSGNTIYF
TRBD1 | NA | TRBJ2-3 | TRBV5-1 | TGCGCCAGCAGACCCTGGGGACAGGCGGGAGATACGCAGTATTTT | CASRPWGQAGDTQYF
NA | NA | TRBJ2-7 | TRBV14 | TGTGCCAGCAGCCAAGATGGGTGGAAAGCCTACGAGCAGTACTTC | CASSQDGWKAYEQYF
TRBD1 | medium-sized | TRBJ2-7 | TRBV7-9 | TGTGCCAGCAGCTCGACGGGACAGAGGTCCTACGAGCAGTACTTC | CASSSTGQRSYEQYF
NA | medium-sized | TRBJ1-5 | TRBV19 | TGTGCCAGTAGTATGGGTCTTGACGGGGGGCCCCAGCATTTT | CASSMGLDGGPQHF
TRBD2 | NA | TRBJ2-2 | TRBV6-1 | TGTGCCAGCAGTGAGGGGACTAGCGGGAGAGGCACCGGGGAGCTGTTTTTT | CASSEGTSGRGTGELFF
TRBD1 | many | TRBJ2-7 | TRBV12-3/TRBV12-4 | TGTGCCAGCAGTTGGACAGGGGGAGTCGAGCAGTACTTC | CASSWTGGVEQYF
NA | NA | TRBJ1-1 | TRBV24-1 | TGTGCCACCAGTGATGACGCGGACACTGAAGCTTTCTTT | CATSDDADTEAFF
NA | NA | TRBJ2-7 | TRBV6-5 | TGTGCCAGCAGTCCCAATTCGCCGGACGCCTACGAGCAGTACTTC | CASSPNSPDAYEQYF
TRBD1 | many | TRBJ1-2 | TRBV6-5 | TGTGCCAGCAGTCCCGGGACAGGGGATTTTAACTATGGCTACACCTTC | CASSPGTGDFNYGYTF
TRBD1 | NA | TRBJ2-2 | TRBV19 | TGTGCCAGTAGTCTCGGGGACAGGGTAGGCACCGGGGAGCTGTTTTTT | CASSLGDRVGTGELFF
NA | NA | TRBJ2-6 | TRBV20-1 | TGCAGTGCTAGAGTTAGCATTTGGGGATCTCGCTCTGGGGCCAACGTCCTGACTTTC | CSARVSIWGSRSGANVLTF
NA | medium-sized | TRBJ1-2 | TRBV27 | TGTGCCAGCAGTGGGACAACTAACTATGGCTACACCTTC | CASSGTTNYGYTF
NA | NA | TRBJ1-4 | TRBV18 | TGTGCCAGCTCACCACAGGGGCAGGCAACTAATGAAAAACTGTTTTTT | CASSPQGQATNEKLFF
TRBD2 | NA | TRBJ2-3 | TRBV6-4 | TGTGCCAGCAGTGACTCGCCTAGCGGAAGCACAGATACGCAGTATTTT | CASSDSPSGSTDTQYF
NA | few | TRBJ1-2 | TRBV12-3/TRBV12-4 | TGTGCCAGCAGTTTAGGGTCTGACGATGGCTACACCTTC | CASSLGSDDGYTF
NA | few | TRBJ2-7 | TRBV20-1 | TGCAGTGCTAGAGTGGGGGGGGGCGGCTACGAGCAGTACTTC | CSARVGGGGYEQYF
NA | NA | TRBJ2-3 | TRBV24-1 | TGTGCCACCAGTGATAGCAGGGCCCGCACAGATACGCAGTATTTT | CATSDSRARTDTQYF
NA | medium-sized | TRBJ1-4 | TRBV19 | TGTGCCAGTAGTTCGAGGACAGAGGCCTCAAATGAAAAACTGTTTTTT | CASSSRTEASNEKLFF
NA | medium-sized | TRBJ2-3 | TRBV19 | TGTGCCAGTAGTGACCCGGGACTTGACACAGATACGCAGTATTTT | CASSDPGLDTDTQYF
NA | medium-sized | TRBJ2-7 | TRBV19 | TGTGCCAGTAGTACCGTAGGACAGTTCTCCTACGAGCAGTACTTC | CASSTVGQFSYEQYF
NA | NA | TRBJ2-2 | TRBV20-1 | TGCAGTGCTTCCGCCGGCGCCGGGGAGCTGTTTTTT | CSASAGAGELFF
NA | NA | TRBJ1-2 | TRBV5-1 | TGCGCCAGCAGCTTGGTAGGGGGAGAGAACTATGGCTACACCTTC | CASSLVGGENYGYTF
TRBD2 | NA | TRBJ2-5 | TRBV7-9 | TGTGCCAGCATTGGCCGGACTAGCGGTTTCCAAGAGACCCAGTACTTC | CASIGRTSGFQETQYF
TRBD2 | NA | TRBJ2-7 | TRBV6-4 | TGTGCCAGCAGTGACTCGAGGCTAGCGGGAGGGCCTTACGAGCAGTACTTC | CASSDSRLAGGPYEQYF
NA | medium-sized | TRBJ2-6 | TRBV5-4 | TGTGCCAGCAGCCCCGGAGGGGCAACTGGGGCCAACGTCCTGACTTTC | CASSPGGATGANVLTF
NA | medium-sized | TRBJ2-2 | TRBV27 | TGTGCCAGCAGTTTGGAGTGGGTTACCGGGGAGCTGTTTTTT | CASSLEWVTGELFF
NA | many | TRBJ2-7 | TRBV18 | TGTGCCAGCTCCCGGCAGGGCTCCTACGAGCAGTACTTC | CASSRQGSYEQYF
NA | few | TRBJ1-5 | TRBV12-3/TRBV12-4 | TGTGCCAGCAGTTTCCTCGCAGGGGTATATCAGCCCCAGCATTTT | CASSFLAGVYQPQHF
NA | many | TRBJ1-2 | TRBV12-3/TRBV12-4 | TGTGCCAGCAGTTTAGTTGGCACCTATGGCTACACCTTC | CASSLVGTYGYTF
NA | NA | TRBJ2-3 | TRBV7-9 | TGTGCCAGCAGCTTAGCGGACCTACGGAGAGTACAGCACAGTACGCAGTATTTT | CASSLADLRRVQHSTQYF
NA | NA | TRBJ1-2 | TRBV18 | TGTGCCAGCTCAATGGTCCAGGGAGCTAACTATGGCTACACCTTC | CASSMVQGANYGYTF
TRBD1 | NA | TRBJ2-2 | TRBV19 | TGTGCCAGTAGCAAGACAGGGGGCACCGGGGAGCTGTTTTTT | CASSKTGGTGELFF
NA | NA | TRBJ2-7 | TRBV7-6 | TGTGCCAGCAGCTTAATAGCAGGACCCCACGAGCAGTACTTC | CASSLIAGPHEQYF
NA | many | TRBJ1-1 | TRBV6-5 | TGTGCCAGCCGCGAGGGGAAAGACACTGAAGCTTTCTTT | CASREGKDTEAFF
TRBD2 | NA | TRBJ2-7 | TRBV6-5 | TGTGCCAGCAGTTACCTAGCGGGAGGGCTGCACGAGCAGTACTTC | CASSYLAGGLHEQYF
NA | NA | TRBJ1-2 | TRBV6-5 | TGTGCCAGCAGTGCGACCGGTCACCATGGCTACACCTTC | CASSATGHHGYTF
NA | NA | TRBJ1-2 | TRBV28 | TGTGCCAGCAGTACCGGGGGGGGTCGGAACTATGGCTACACCTTC | CASSTGGGRNYGYTF
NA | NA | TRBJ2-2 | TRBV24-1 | TGTGCCACCAGTGCTAAGGACACCGGGGAGCTGTTTTTT | CATSAKDTGELFF
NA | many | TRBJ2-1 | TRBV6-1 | TGTGCCAGCGAGGGAGACTCAGCTTGGCAGTTCTTC | CASEGDSAWQFF
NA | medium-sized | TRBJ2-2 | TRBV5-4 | TGTGCCAGCAGCAAACCGGATGCCGGGGAGCTGTTTTTT | CASSKPDAGELFF
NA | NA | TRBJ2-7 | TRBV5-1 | TGCGCCAGCAGCTTGGAATATAACAGGGCCTACGAGCAGTACTTC | CASSLEYNRAYEQYF
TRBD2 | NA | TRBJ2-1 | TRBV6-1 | TGTGCCAGCAGTGAACTAGCGGGACATCCTTCCTACAATGAGCAGTTCTTC | CASSELAGHPSYNEQFF
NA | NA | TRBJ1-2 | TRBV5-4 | TGTGCCAGCAGCTTGGGGGCCTCCCAGCCTTATGGCTACACCTTC | CASSLGASQPYGYTF
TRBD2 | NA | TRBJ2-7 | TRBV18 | TGTGCCAGCAGCCCCCTAGCGGGGGGCGAGCAGTACTTC | CASSPLAGGEQYF
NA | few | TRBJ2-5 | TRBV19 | TGTGCCAGTAGTACCGGCCGTCTCACAGGGGACTTATTCATTGAGACCCAGTACTTC | CASSTGRLTGDLFIETQYF